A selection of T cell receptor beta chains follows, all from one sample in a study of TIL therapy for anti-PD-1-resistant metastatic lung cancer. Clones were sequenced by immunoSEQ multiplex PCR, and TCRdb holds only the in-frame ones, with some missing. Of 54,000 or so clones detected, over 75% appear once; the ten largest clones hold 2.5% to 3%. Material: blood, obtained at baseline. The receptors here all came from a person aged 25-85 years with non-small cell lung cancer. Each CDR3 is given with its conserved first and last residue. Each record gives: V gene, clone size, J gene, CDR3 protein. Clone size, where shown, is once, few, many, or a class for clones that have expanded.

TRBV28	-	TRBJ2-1	CASSPRLGKSSYNEQFF
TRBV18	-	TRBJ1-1	CASSPRGRTEAFF
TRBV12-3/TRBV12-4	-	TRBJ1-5	CASSSGQLAQHF
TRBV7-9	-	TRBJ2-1	CASSLVVVGQGAINEQFF
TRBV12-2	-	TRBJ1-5	CASRFPMGKATGLYRRPQHF
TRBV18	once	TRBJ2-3	CASSRGDTQYF
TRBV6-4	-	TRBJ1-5	CASSDSTVMAANQPQHF
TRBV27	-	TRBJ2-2	CASSLTLAATGELFF
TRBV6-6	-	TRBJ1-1	CASRREAVSDTEAFF
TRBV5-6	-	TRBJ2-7	CASSLSDRDYEQYF
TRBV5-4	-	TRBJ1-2	CASSLGQGINYGYTF
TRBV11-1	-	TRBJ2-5	CASSLRGAETQYF
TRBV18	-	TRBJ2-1	CASSRGDSAGYNEQFF
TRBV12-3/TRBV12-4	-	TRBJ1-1	CASTGTDTEAFF
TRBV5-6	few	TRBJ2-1	CASSLWESYNEQFF
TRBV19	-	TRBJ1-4	CASSNRRATNEKLFF
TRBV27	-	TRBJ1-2	CASSSQKTGGRGYTF
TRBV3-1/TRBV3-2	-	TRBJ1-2	CASSPVISQDPNYGYTF
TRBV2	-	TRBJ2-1	CASRPGTGRNEQFF
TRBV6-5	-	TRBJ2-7	CASSYSIDRHEQYF
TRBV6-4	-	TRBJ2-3	CASSERAGPDTQYF
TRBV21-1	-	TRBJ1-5	CASSTSTRGDQPQHF